The sequence of this T cell receptor (beta chain) was determined in a study of metastatic and nonmetastatic thyroid tumors. About the study: A comparison of repertoires was made across blood and tumor or nodule tissue from malignant and benign thyroid patients. Study-level points and caveats: When malignant thyroid tumors were compared with benign nodules, TCR beta diversity was reportedly significantly higher in the malignant tumors. This held in both blood and tumor samples.

All patients were treatment-naive before thyroid surgery. As concerns this clone: The antigen is not known.

In the authors' workflow: Using the CDR3 differences seen across clinicopathological groups, the authors built a distant-metastasis classifier for papillary thyroid cancer, which was meant to discriminate distant-metastatic patients. TCRdb reprocessed the PCR reads via MiXCR. TCRdb's processing, not the authors' own work, is the source of the V and J calls. The data show more than 10,000 clones, approximately 30% seen once. This CDR3 region has 14 residues. Trimming left V 6 bases short and J 6 bases short, with 14 bases between. The gene calls are TRBV12-3 or TRBV12-4 and TRBJ2-2; D possibly matches TRBD1 or TRBD2 (6 bases each). Sequencing used tumor tissue. This sequence originates from a female donor with papillary thyroid cancer or a benign thyroid nodule (not recorded which). Some clones in this sample may be carry-over from other donors' samples. The CDR3, as DNA: TGTGCCAGCAGGGGGGGCACTATCCCCGGGGAGCTGTTTTTT. Translating it yields CASRGGTIPGELFF.